This T cell receptor beta chain was identified during a study of spatial heterogeneity in lung cancer. Background on the study: When available, follow-up PBMC samples taken a median of roughly two years after resection were sequenced.

The CDR3 has 15 amino acids. Trimming removed 2 bases from V and 3 bases from J, with 14 bases in between. In germline, CDR1 is ENHRY, CDR2 SYGVKD. The sample's time point: blood at routine non-recurrence follow-up after resection. Unsorted whole RNA from tumor, nontumor lung or frozen PBMC underwent sequencing. This clonotype showed up many times. The antigen remains undetermined. TCRdb analysed the 5' RACE reads with MiXCR anew, one entry per CDR3 protein. The profile shows about 16,000 distinct CDR3 sequences, roughly 6.3% of them singletons. Study observations and caveats: Circulating ubiquitous expanded tumor TCRs were observed more frequently at resection than at follow-up.

This sequence originates from a male donor with early-stage non-small cell lung cancer. The chain carries TRBV10-3 and TRBJ2-7; D not resolved. The specimen comprised PBMCs, sampled at follow-up. The CDR3 loop reads CAISERVVPVYEQYF. CDR3 bases: TGTGCCATCAGTGAGCGGGTTGTACCAGTCTACGAGCAGTACTTC.